This paragraph covers one T cell receptor (beta chain) sequence. The data derive from a study of PD-1 blockade in classical Hodgkin lymphoma. Here immunoSEQ multiplex PCR was the method, and the copy in TCRdb shows in-frame clones only, minus some. The table shows about 8,500 clones, with approximately 83% occurring only once. All patients relapsed after autologous stem cell transplantation, and brentuximab vedotin exposure varied. The study purified CD4+ T cells from thawed PBMCs using magnetic negative selection. Sequences were derived from CD4+ T cells from blood, sampled at baseline. The sequence was obtained from a human donor with classical Hodgkin lymphoma.

In DNA form, the CDR3 reads TGTGCCAGCAGTCCCCGGGACAGGGAGACTCAGCCCCAGCATTTT. Its protein product is CASSPRDRETQPQHF. The rearrangement links TRBV28 to TRBJ1-5, with 9 nucleotides matching TRBD1. Germline V CDR1 and CDR2: MDHEN, SYDVKM. The ends lost 5 bases at V and 6 bases at J; junction bases unmatched: 8. This CDR3 contains 15 residues.